This record concerns one TCR beta chain sequence. The gene names given are mouse names. The CDR3 extends 1 residue past the end of the read, so its final part is completed from the germline J gene. The V gene's germline CDR1 is SGHND and CDR2 FRSKSL. V lost 1 base and J 0 bases, leaving 3 bases between the germline ends. This CDR3 comprises 13 residues. The time point was: mouse harvest day 14 after allogeneic transplant. Tail vein injection delivered 10^7 T-cell-depleted bone marrow cells and 10^6 splenic CD5+ T cells. The data were obtained in a study of tissue T cells after allogeneic stem cell transplantation. TCRdb's copy holds only in-frame clones and misses some; the assay was immunoSEQ multiplex PCR. The sample lists almost 7,000 clones, 30% to 35% occurring once.

This sequence joins TRBV15 and TRBJ1-1; D remains unclear. The sample taken for sequencing was skin. This receptor was taken from a female BALB/c mouse given C57BL/6 T cells with graft-versus-host disease after an allogeneic hematopoietic cell transplant. The part of the CDR3 DNA that was read is TGTGCCAGCAGTTTAGAGACAAACACAGAAGTCTTC. This encodes CASSLETNTEVF. The full CDR3 sequence reads CASSLETNTEVFF.